What follows are 26 T cell receptor beta chains derived from one specimen sequenced in a study of OX40 agonist ivuxolimab in advanced cancers. Only in-frame clones appear in the TCRdb table, and some are missing; sequencing was by immunoSEQ multiplex PCR. Of approximately 110,000 clones detected, about nine tenths appear once; the ten largest clones hold 0.65% to 0.9%. The source material was CD4+ or CD8+ T cells sorted from blood, sampled in a trial of the OX40 agonist ivuxolimab. The receptor source for this set is an adult with an advanced solid tumor such as melanoma, head and neck, liver or kidney cancer.

This chain connects TRBV5-5 to TRBJ1-1; D is ambiguous. The CDR3 length is 14 residues. Trimming removed 4 bases at V and 3 bases at J, with 13 bases between. Germline loops: CDR1 SGHKS, CDR2 YYEKEE (reference sequence). As DNA, the CDR3 is TGTGCCAGCAGCCAACTAAGGACCCACACTGAAGCTTTCTTT. It is translated as CASSQLRTHTEAFF.

V and J are TRBV10-3 and TRBJ1-1; D not resolved. V lost 7 bases and J lost 3, with 12 bases in between. Germline V gene lookup returns CDR1 ENHRY and CDR2 SYGVKD. This CDR3 contains 13 residues. CDR3 nucleotides: TGTGCCATCATGGCAAGGGAGGACACTGAAGCTTTCTTT. It specifies CAIMAREDTEAFF.

This rearrangement joins TRBV7-9 to TRBJ1-3; D gene ambiguous. The CDR3 loop spans 13 amino acids. V was shortened by 3 bases and J by 4 bases, with 7 bases between the two germline ends. Germline CDR1 is SEHNR and CDR2 is FQNEAQ (reference sequence). The CDR3 sequence: CASSLDQGNTIYF. The CDR3 nucleotides are TGTGCCAGCAGCTTGGACCAGGGAAACACCATATATTTT.

The CDR3 reads CARDRGPRELFF. The CDR3 DNA is TGTGCGCGGGACAGGGGACCGAGGGAGCTGTTTTTT. The chain uses TRBV30 and TRBJ2-2; 10 bases match TRBD1. The CDR3 has 12 residues. Per germline, CDR1 GTSNPN and CDR2 SVGIG (reference sequence).

The rearrangement links TRBV9 to TRBJ2-7, with TRBD1 matching 10 bases. V dropped 6 bases and J dropped 5; count of bases not matched to a gene: 5. Looked up from germline, CDR1 is SGDLS and CDR2 is YYNGEE. This CDR3 comprises 13 residues. The CDR3 DNA follows: TGTGCCAGCACTGGACAGGGGGATAACGAGCAGTACTTC. Translation: CASTGQGDNEQYF.

This clone was detected only once. The V and J genes are TRBV4-3 and TRBJ1-2; D is possibly TRBD1 (5 bases). The CDR3 sequence is 13 residues long. Germline V gene data show CDR1 as LGHNA and CDR2 as YSLEER. V was trimmed by 4 bases and J by 11 bases, leaving 17 bases between them. In nucleotides, the CDR3 is TGCGCCAGCAGCCCCCGGGAGCAGGGTGGTTACACCTTC. Protein product: CASSPREQGGYTF.

The gene calls are TRBV11-2 and TRBJ2-3; no reliable D call. CDR1 is SGHAT and CDR2 is FQNNGV in the germline V gene. This CDR3 is built from 14 residues. The V and J ends lost 3 bases and 0 bases respectively, with 7 bases between them. CDR3 nucleotides: TGTGCCAGCAGCTTCACATCAAGCACAGATACGCAGTATTTT. Encoded protein: CASSFTSSTDTQYF. Complete variable domain (other parts from reference TRBV11-2 and TRBJ2-3): EAGVAQSPRYKIIEKRQSVAFWCNPISGHATLYWYQQILGQGPKLLIQFQNNGVVDDSQLPKDRFSAERLKGVDSTLKIQPAKLEDSAVYLCASSFTSSTDTQYFGPGTRLTVL.

The J gene is TRBJ1-1, the V gene TRBV18, with D unclear. The CDR3 spans 15 residues. Trimming took 3 bases from V and 1 from J, leaving 12 bases between them. In germline, CDR1 is KGHSH, CDR2 LQKENI. In DNA form, the CDR3 reads TGTGCCAGCTCACCGTCGGACGGCCCGAACACTGAAGCTTTCTTT. It translates to CASSPSDGPNTEAFF.

The chain uses TRBV2 and TRBJ1-1; 8 nucleotides align to TRBD1. The CDR3 spans 15 residues. J lost 3 bases, V lost 4 bases, and 7 bases had no gene match. CDR1 and CDR2 (germline): SNHLY, FYNNEI. The CDR3 sequence is CASSVQGAWDTEAFF. For the CDR3, the DNA is TGTGCCAGCAGTGTCCAGGGGGCGTGGGACACTGAAGCTTTCTTT.

This chain links TRBV11-2 with TRBJ1-1; D remains ambiguous. Germline-derived CDR1 and CDR2 are SGHAT and FQNNGV. The CDR3 totals 16 residues. Trimming stripped 4 bases from V and 1 base from J, with 16 bases between. The CDR3 reads CASSWMTRRGNTEAFF. CDR3 coding DNA: TGTGCCAGCAGCTGGATGACCCGACGAGGGAACACTGAAGCTTTCTTT.

The chain has TRBV2 and TRBJ1-5; tentatively, D is TRBD1 (5 bases). This CDR3 has 15 residues. V shed 6 bases and J shed 0 bases, with 12 bases lying between them. Per the germline V gene, CDR1 is SNHLY and CDR2 is FYNNEI. The CDR3 reads CASRGTGPSNQPQHF. DNA for the CDR3: TGTGCCAGCAGAGGGACGGGACCTAGCAATCAGCCCCAGCATTTT. Using reference TRBV2 and TRBJ1-5 for the parts outside the CDR3, the full variable domain is EPEVTQTPSHQVTQMGQEVILRCVPISNHLYFYWYRQILGQKVEFLVSFYNNEISEKSEIFDDQFSVERPDGSNFTLKIRSTKLEDSAMYFCASRGTGPSNQPQHFGDGTRLSIL.

The chain combines TRBV7-3 with TRBJ1-2, with 9 bases identical to TRBD1. The CDR3 loop spans 14 amino acids. The V gene end was trimmed by 5 bases and the J gene end by 8 bases; junction bases not matched to a gene: 9. Germline V lookup: CDR1 SGHTA, CDR2 FQGTGA. The CDR3 protein is CASSITGQGSGYTF. In DNA form, the CDR3 reads TGTGCCAGCAGCATCACGGGACAGGGCAGCGGCTACACCTTC.

The rearrangement joins TRBV7-9 to TRBJ2-2, with 11 bases identical to TRBD1. Looked up from germline, CDR1 is SEHNR and CDR2 is FQNEAQ (reference sequence). J lost 5 bases, V lost 5 bases, and 7 bases had no gene match. CDR3 length: 16 residues. The DNA of the CDR3 is TGTGCCAGCAGCAAGACCGGGACAGGGGGAACCGGGGAGCTGTTTTTT. Translation: CASSKTGTGGTGELFF.

V is TRBV23-1 and J is TRBJ2-3, with 7 bases that match TRBD2. TRBV23-1 is assigned to the ORF class and has an uncertain function. The CDR3 runs to 18 residues. Germline trimming cut 2 bases from V and 0 bases from J; bases unmatched to any gene: 11. This CDR3 is CASSQRCGRDTSTDTQYF. In nucleotides, the CDR3 is TGCGCCAGCAGTCAACGCTGCGGGAGAGATACTAGCACAGATACGCAGTATTTT.

The rearrangement links TRBV28 to TRBJ1-1, with unresolved D. The CDR3 totals 14 residues. Trimming took off 5 bases at V and 3 bases at J, with 13 bases between the two ends. Germline values: CDR1 MDHEN, CDR2 SYDVKM. CDR3 DNA: TGTGCCAGCAGTCCCTACCCAAGGGACACTGAAGCTTTCTTT. It specifies CASSPYPRDTEAFF. The full variable domain, completed using reference TRBV28 and TRBJ1-1, is DVKVTQSSRYLVKRTGEKVFLECVQDMDHENMFWYRQDPGLGLRLIYFSYDVKMKEKGDIPEGYSVSREKKERFSLILESASTNQTSMYLCASSPYPRDTEAFFGQGTRLTVV.

The chain recombines TRBV28 with TRBJ2-6; D call uncertain. The CDR3 runs to 12 residues. V was shortened by 5 bases and J by 4 bases, with 3 bases between the two germline ends. From germline, CDR1 is MDHEN and CDR2 SYDVKM. The CDR3 DNA is TGTGCCAGCAGTCAAGGGGCCAACGTCCTGACTTTC. This encodes CASSQGANVLTF.

The chain couples TRBV19 to TRBJ1-1, with 7 bases lining up with TRBD1. CDR3 length equals 14 residues. V lost 4 bases, J lost 1 base, and 3 bases stayed unmatched. Germline-derived CDR1 and CDR2 are LNHDA and SQIVND (reference sequence). The CDR3 DNA is TGTGCCAGTAGTAGGGACAGAGCGAACACTGAAGCTTTCTTT. This gives the protein CASSRDRANTEAFF. Full variable domain (remainder filled in from reference TRBV19 and TRBJ1-1): DGGITQSPKYLFRKEGQNVTLSCEQNLNHDAMYWYRQDPGQGLRLIYYSQIVNDFQKGDIAEGYSVSREKKESFPLTVTSAQKNPTAFYLCASSRDRANTEAFFGQGTRLTVV.

Only a few counts were recorded for this clone. V and J are TRBV5-5 and TRBJ2-7; 9 nucleotides align to TRBD1. The CDR3 has 15 residues. Germline CDR1 is SGHKS and CDR2 is YYEKEE (reference sequence). The V and J ends lost 4 bases and 0 bases, in that order; junction bases with no gene match: 5. The CDR3: CASSLRDRDSYEQYF. As DNA, the CDR3 is TGTGCCAGCAGCCTGAGGGACAGGGACTCCTACGAGCAGTACTTC.

The chain combines TRBV4-1 with TRBJ1-1; D perhaps matches TRBD1 (5 bases). Trimming removed 4 bases from V and 5 bases from J, with 17 bases in between. Germline V gene lookup returns CDR1 MGHRA and CDR2 YSYEKL. CDR3 length: 15 amino acids. DNA for the CDR3: TGCGCCAGCAGCCCTAGACAAGGGAGGGGAACTGAAGCTTTCTTT. This gives the protein CASSPRQGRGTEAFF.

The rearrangement links TRBV28 to TRBJ2-1, with 7 bases matching TRBD1. Looked up from germline, CDR1 is MDHEN and CDR2 is SYDVKM. The CDR3 length is 14 residues. V shed 8 bases and J 0 bases; nucleotides not matched to a gene: 4. CDR3 protein: CASLRQGSYNEQFF. Written as DNA, the CDR3 is TGTGCCAGCTTGAGACAGGGCTCCTACAATGAGCAGTTCTTC.

The genes are TRBV16 and TRBJ2-5, with 8 bases lining up with TRBD1. The CDR3 has 14 amino acids. Germline CDR1 is KGHSY and CDR2 is FQNENV. Losses at the gene ends were 4 bases for V and 1 base for J; bases not matched to a gene: 2. The chain's CDR3 is CASSPGTGQETQYF. CDR3 bases: TGTGCCAGCAGCCCCGGGACAGGCCAAGAGACCCAGTACTTC.

The chain combines TRBV14 with TRBJ2-1; tentative D call: TRBD1 (6 bases). Looked up from germline, CDR1 is SGHDN and CDR2 is FVKESK. Trimming removed 6 bases from V and 0 bases from J, with 12 bases in between. This CDR3 has 15 residues. CDR3: CASRGTGSSYNEQFF. The CDR3 region has the DNA TGTGCCAGCAGGGGAACAGGGAGCTCCTACAATGAGCAGTTCTTC.

V and J are TRBV6-4 and TRBJ1-5; no clear D gene. The CDR3 is made up of 13 amino acids. The V gene's germline CDR1 is MRHNA and CDR2 SNTAGT. Trimming stripped 8 bases from V and 5 bases from J, with 13 bases between. Here the CDR3 DNA reads TGTGCCAGCTCCACAGAGGAAGATCAGCCCCAGCATTTT. This gives the protein CASSTEEDQPQHF.

The chain links TRBV7-3 to TRBJ2-1, with 7 bases matching TRBD1. The J segment lost 4 bases and the V segment lost 4 bases, leaving 4 bases of the junction unmatched. The V gene's germline CDR1 is SGHTA and CDR2 FQGTGA. The CDR3 sequence is 14 residues long. The CDR3 reads CASSSSGQYNEQFF. The DNA for the CDR3 is TGTGCCAGCAGCTCCTCGGGACAGTACAATGAGCAGTTCTTC. Full variable domain (remainder filled in from reference TRBV7-3 and TRBJ2-1): GAGVSQTPSNKVTEKGKYVELRCDPISGHTALYWYRQSLGQGPEFLIYFQGTGAADDSGLPNDRFFAVRPEGSVSTLKIQRTERGDSAVYLCASSSSGQYNEQFFGPGTRLTVL.

The gene calls are TRBV7-9 and TRBJ2-5, with D possibly being TRBD2 (5 bases). Germline V gene sequence: CDR1 SEHNR, CDR2 FQNEAQ (reference sequence). Trimming cost V 5 bases and J 5 bases, with 15 bases left between them. The CDR3 sequence is 14 residues long. CDR3 DNA: TGTGCCAGCAGCCAGAGAGCGGACGCCGAGACCCAGTACTTC. Protein product: CASSQRADAETQYF. Combining the CDR3 with reference TRBV7-9 and TRBJ2-5 gives the whole variable domain DTGVSQNPRHKITKRGQNVTFRCDPISEHNRLYWYRQTLGQGPEFLTYFQNEAQLEKSRLLSDRFSAERPKGSFSTLEIQRTEQGDSAMYLCASSQRADAETQYFGPGTRLLVL.

V and J are TRBV30 and TRBJ1-1, with D hard to call. V lost 2 bases and J lost 10, with 14 bases in between. The germline gives CDR1 GTSNPN, CDR2 SVGIG (reference sequence). CDR3 length: 12 amino acids. CDR3 amino acids: CAWSREARVAFF. Written as DNA, the CDR3 is TGTGCCTGGAGTCGGGAGGCTCGTGTAGCTTTCTTT.